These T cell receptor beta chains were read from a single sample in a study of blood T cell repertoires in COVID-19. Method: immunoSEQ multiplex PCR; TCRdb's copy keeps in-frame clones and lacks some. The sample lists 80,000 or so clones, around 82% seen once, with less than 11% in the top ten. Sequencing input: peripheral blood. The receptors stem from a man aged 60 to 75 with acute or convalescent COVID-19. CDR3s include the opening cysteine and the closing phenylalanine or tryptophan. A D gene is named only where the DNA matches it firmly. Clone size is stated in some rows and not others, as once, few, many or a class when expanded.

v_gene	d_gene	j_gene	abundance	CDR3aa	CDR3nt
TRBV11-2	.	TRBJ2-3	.	CASRGASPDTQYF	TGTGCCAGCAGGGGGGCCAGCCCAGATACGCAGTATTTT
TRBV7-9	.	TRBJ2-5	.	CASSQGQEGETQYF	TGTGCCAGCAGCCAAGGACAGGAGGGAGAGACCCAGTACTTC
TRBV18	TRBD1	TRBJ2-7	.	CASSLGTGPPNEQYF	TGTGCCAGCTCACTAGGGACAGGGCCTCCAAACGAGCAGTACTTC
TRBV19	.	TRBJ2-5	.	CAKGGETQYF	TGTGCCAAAGGAGGGGAGACCCAGTACTTC
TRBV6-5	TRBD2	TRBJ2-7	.	CASRILAGTYEQYF	TGTGCCAGCAGGATACTAGCGGGTACCTACGAGCAGTACTTC
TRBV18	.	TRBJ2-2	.	CASSPYMGERSGELFF	TGTGCCAGCTCTCCCTATATGGGAGAACGTTCCGGGGAGCTGTTTTTT
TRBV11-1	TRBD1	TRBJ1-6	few	CASSRTGNNSPLHF	TGTGCCAGCAGCCGGACAGGGAACAATTCACCCCTCCACTTT
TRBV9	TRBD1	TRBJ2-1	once	CASSVTGQAPLSEQFF	TGTGCCAGCAGCGTAACCGGACAGGCGCCGCTTAGTGAGCAGTTCTTC
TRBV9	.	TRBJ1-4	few	CASSMEQGFSNEKLFF	TGTGCCAGCAGCATGGAACAGGGATTTTCTAATGAAAAACTGTTTTTT
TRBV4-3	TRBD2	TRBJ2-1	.	CASSQGRAGLEQFF	TGCGCCAGCAGCCAGGGGAGAGCGGGACTTGAGCAGTTCTTC
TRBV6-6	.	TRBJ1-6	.	CASSYPPESNSPLHF	TGTGCCAGCAGTTACCCCCCAGAATCCAATTCACCCCTCCACTTT
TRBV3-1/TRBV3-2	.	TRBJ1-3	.	CASSRTGSSAGNTIYF	TGTGCCAGCAGCCGAACAGGGAGCTCCGCTGGAAACACCATATATTTT
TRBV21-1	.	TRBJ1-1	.	CASSKSAFEAFF	TGTGCCAGCAGCAAAAGCGCGTTTGAAGCTTTCTTT
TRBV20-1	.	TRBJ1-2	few	CSASTTPGGYGYTF	TGCAGTGCTAGTACCACTCCCGGGGGCTATGGCTACACCTTC
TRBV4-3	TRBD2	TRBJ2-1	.	CASSLSGTQAGHEQFF	TGCGCCAGCAGTCTTAGCGGGACCCAAGCGGGCCATGAGCAGTTCTTC
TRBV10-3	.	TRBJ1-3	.	CAIGKPGNTIYF	TGTGCCATCGGTAAGCCCGGAAACACCATATATTTT
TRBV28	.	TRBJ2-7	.	CASSLRYYEQYF	TGTGCCAGCAGTCTAAGATACTACGAGCAGTACTTC
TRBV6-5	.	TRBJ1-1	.	CASGSQVNTEAFF	TGTGCCAGCGGATCCCAGGTCAACACTGAAGCTTTCTTT
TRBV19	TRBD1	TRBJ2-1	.	CAISTGGSEQFF	TGTGCCATCTCGACAGGGGGAAGTGAGCAGTTCTTC
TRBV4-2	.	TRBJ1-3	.	CASSQEEGGRNTIYF	TGTGCCAGCAGCCAAGAAGAGGGCGGCCGAAACACCATATATTTT
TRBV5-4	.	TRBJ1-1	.	CASSIAGANTEAFF	TGTGCCAGCAGTATCGCAGGGGCGAACACTGAAGCTTTCTTT
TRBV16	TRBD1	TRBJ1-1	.	CASSSGQGTEAFF	TGTGCCAGCAGCTCGGGACAGGGCACTGAAGCTTTCTTT
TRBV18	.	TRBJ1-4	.	CASSPRGRVEEKLFF	TGTGCCAGCTCACCACGGGGCAGGGTCGAGGAAAAACTGTTTTTT
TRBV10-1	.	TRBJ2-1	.	CASSRLAYNEQFF	TGCGCCAGCAGCCGGTTGGCCTACAATGAGCAGTTCTTC
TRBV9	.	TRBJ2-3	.	CASSVLAGAQDTQYF	TGTGCCAGCAGCGTACTGGCAGGGGCCCAAGATACGCAGTATTTT
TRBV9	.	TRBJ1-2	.	CASSSSRGYGYTF	TGTGCCAGCAGCTCCTCGCGGGGGTATGGCTACACCTTC
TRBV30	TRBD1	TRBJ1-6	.	CAWSDRQGGSPLHF	TGTGCCTGGAGTGATAGACAGGGGGGTTCACCCCTCCACTTT
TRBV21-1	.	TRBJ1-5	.	CASSKDAGRQPQHF	TGTGCCAGCAGCAAAGACGCGGGGAGGCAGCCCCAGCATTTT
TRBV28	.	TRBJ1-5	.	CASSLNWQPQHF	TGTGCCAGCAGTCTTAACTGGCAGCCCCAGCATTTT
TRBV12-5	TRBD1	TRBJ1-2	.	CASGLPGGYGYTF	TGTGCTAGTGGTTTGCCAGGGGGCTATGGCTACACCTTC
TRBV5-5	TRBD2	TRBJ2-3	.	CASSLARGSGAADTQYF	TGTGCCAGCAGCTTGGCCCGGGGTAGCGGGGCCGCAGATACGCAGTATTTT
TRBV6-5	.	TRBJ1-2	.	CASSQGQYAGYTF	TGTGCCAGCAGTCAGGGGCAGTACGCCGGCTACACCTTC
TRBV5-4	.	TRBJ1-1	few	CASSAGTLMNTEAFF	TGTGCCAGCAGCGCCGGGACACTTATGAACACTGAAGCTTTCTTT
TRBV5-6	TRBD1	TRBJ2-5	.	CASSRGTGAGETQYF	TGTGCCAGCAGCAGGGGGACAGGGGCTGGAGAGACCCAGTACTTC
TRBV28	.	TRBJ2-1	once	CASSLTSPPSNEQFF	TGTGCCAGCAGTTTAACTAGTCCCCCCTCCAATGAGCAGTTCTTC
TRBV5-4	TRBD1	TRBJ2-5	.	CASSATDRGETQYF	TGTGCCAGCAGCGCGACGGACAGGGGGGAGACCCAGTACTTC